This T cell receptor beta chain was obtained from a study of blood T cells in healthy people across ages. Study findings and constraints: Older age coincided with a roughly linear decline in TCR beta diversity per million T cells.

With respect to this clonotype: Its antigen is still unknown.

Together with a sample-barcoded 5' primer, a J-beta primer mix was included in a second PCR lasting roughly 6 to 12 cycles. A single record per CDR3 protein comes from TCRdb applying MiXCR to the 5' RACE reads. This sample has 1.5 million to 1.8 million distinct CDR3 sequences, with approximately 39% found just once. This sequence originates from a woman between 18 and 29 years old in good health. Sequenced: blood.

This CDR3 is CASSSGLAGGPVANTGELFF. CDR3 nucleotide sequence: TGTGCCAGCAGTTCGGGACTAGCGGGAGGCCCTGTTGCGAACACCGGGGAGCTGTTTTTT. This chain links TRBV27 with TRBJ2-2; 15 bases match TRBD2. CDR1 is MNHEY, CDR2 SMNVEV, per germline (reference sequence). V was clipped by 4 bases and J by 0 bases; unmatched bases: 9. This CDR3 is built from 20 residues.